The 17 T cell receptor beta chains in this list originate from one sample, sequenced in a study of T cells in Graves' hyperthyroidism and ophthalmopathy. Amplified regions were TCR beta CDR3 sequences from RNA transcripts. The HTBI primer set was used in a first-round RT-PCR of the TCR CDR3. Using its own MiXCR run on the multiplex PCR reads, TCRdb lists one record per CDR3 protein. The sample lists a few hundred thousand distinct CDR3 sequences, about 16% seen once, with approximately 32% in the top ten. Sequencing input: blood. The receptors come from a woman aged 25 to 39 with Graves' ophthalmopathy.

This chain uses TRBV4-1 with TRBJ2-5; D might be TRBD2 (5 bases). V was trimmed by 2 bases and J by 7 bases, leaving 8 bases between them. CDR3 length: 12 residues. The germline V gene encodes CDR1 MGHRA and CDR2 YSYEKL. Here the CDR3 DNA reads TGCGCCAGCAGCCAATTTGGGAGGACCCAGTACTTC. This sequence encodes CASSQFGRTQYF.

The chain carries TRBV25-1 and TRBJ2-1; 8 nucleotides agree with TRBD2. The CDR3 totals 15 residues. The trim removed 2 bases at V and 9 bases at J, leaving 9 bases unmatched. Germline CDR1 is MGHDK and CDR2 is SYGVNS. The CDR3 DNA reads TGTGCCAGCAGTGAACCCATCGGGACTAGAGTTGAGCAGTTCTTC. Amino acids: CASSEPIGTRVEQFF. Full variable domain (outside the CDR3, taken from reference TRBV25-1 and TRBJ2-1): EADIYQTPRYLVIGTGKKITLECSQTMGHDKMYWYQQDPGMELHLIHYSYGVNSTEKGDLSSESTVSRIRTEHFPLTLESARPSHTSQYLCASSEPIGTRVEQFFGPGTRLTVL.

The rearrangement uses TRBV25-1 and TRBJ1-2, with unresolved D. Trimming shortened V by 1 base and J by 3 bases, and 6 bases separated the two germline ends. Per the germline V gene, CDR1 is MGHDK and CDR2 is SYGVNS. The CDR3 covers 13 residues. CDR3 in amino acids: CASSESADYGYTF. For the CDR3, the DNA is TGTGCCAGCAGTGAATCGGCTGACTATGGCTACACCTTC.

This clonotype was counted a few times. J is TRBJ2-2 and V is TRBV6-2 or TRBV6-3; D could derive from TRBD1 or TRBD2 (5 bases each). This CDR3 is built from 15 residues. Between the trimmed V and J ends, which lost 3 bases and 0 bases, there was a span of 8 bases. CDR1 and CDR2 (germline): MNHEY, SVGEGT. The CDR3 is CASSYSGPNTGELFF. The CDR3, as DNA: TGTGCCAGCAGTTATTCGGGACCGAACACCGGGGAGCTGTTTTTT.

This clonotype appeared many times. The rearrangement uses TRBV10-1 and TRBJ1-1; D remains unclear. V was clipped by 2 bases and J by 4 bases, with 8 bases between them. Germline CDR1 and CDR2: WNHNN and SYGVQD (reference sequence). The CDR3 loop spans 13 amino acids. CDR3 coding DNA: TGCGCCAGCAGTGAGAATATAGGCACTGAAGCTTTCTTT. It is translated as CASSENIGTEAFF.

In its sample, this clonotype was seen many times. This chain links TRBV7-3 with TRBJ2-3; TRBD2 is a possible D gene (6 bases). The V gene lost 1 base and the J gene lost 5 bases, with 13 bases spanning the gap. The CDR3 is made up of 15 amino acids. Germline CDR1 SGHTA, CDR2 FQGTGA. The CDR3 DNA sequence: TGTGCCAGCAGCTTAAGTGGGACTTCGGGAGATACGCAGTATTTT. Its translation is CASSLSGTSGDTQYF.

The genes are TRBV3-2 and TRBJ2-1; TRBD2, the table's D call, was not compared with the DNA. TRBV3-2 is deemed a pseudogene. The CDR3 extends over 21 amino acids. Here the CDR3 reads CASSQLRLAGVVRSTYNEQFF. CDR3 bases: TGTGCCAGCAGCCAATTGAGACTAGCGGGAGTGGTCCGTTCCACCTACAATGAGCAGTTCTTC.

There are a few counts of this clonotype. This sequence joins TRBV25-1 and TRBJ1-3; D not resolved. CDR3 size: 13 residues. Germline V gene lookup returns CDR1 MGHDK and CDR2 SYGVNS. V was shortened by 8 bases and J by 0 bases, with 8 bases between the two germline ends. The CDR3 DNA reads TGTGCCAGCCGCCGCAGCTCTGGAAACACCATATATTTT. Its translation is CASRRSSGNTIYF.

Many counts were recorded for this clonotype. The CDR3 DNA follows: TGTGCCAGCAGCTTATATCGGGCGCCCTCACGGACAGATACGCAGTATTTT. Protein sequence: CASSLYRAPSRTDTQYF. The chain has TRBV7-2 and TRBJ2-3; D gene uncertain. The V and J ends lost 2 bases and 3 bases respectively, with 18 bases between them. CDR3 length: 17 amino acids. CDR1 is SGHTA, CDR2 FQGNSA, per germline.

The table lists this clonotype with a few counts. Here the CDR3 DNA reads TGTGCCAGCAGCTGTTGTGGACAGGGGTACAATGAGCAGTTCTTC. Amino acids: CASSCCGQGYNEQFF. The chain couples TRBV9 to TRBJ2-1, with TRBD1 matching over 9 bases. The CDR3 is 15 amino acids. J was trimmed by 4 bases and V by 4 bases; bases with no gene match: 6. The germline V gene encodes CDR1 SGDLS and CDR2 YYNGEE. Complete variable domain (other parts from reference TRBV9 and TRBJ2-1): DSGVTQTPKHLITATGQRVTLRCSPRSGDLSVYWYQQSLDQGLQFLIQYYNGEERAKGNILERFSAQQFPDLHSELNLSSLELGDSALYFCASSCCGQGYNEQFFGPGTRLTVL.

This clonotype showed up many times. This chain links TRBV12-3 or TRBV12-4 with TRBJ2-7, with 9 bases identical to TRBD1. J lost 4 bases, V lost 8 bases, and 9 bases had no gene match. This CDR3 is built from 14 residues. CDR3 bases: TGTGCCAGCCTAAGGGGACAGGGACAATACGAGCAGTACTTC. Protein: CASLRGQGQYEQYF.

This clonotype was picked up a small number of times. One junction end disagrees with the germline gene, perhaps due to a read error. V is TRBV29-1 and J is TRBJ2-1; possible D gene TRBD2, 6 bases. CDR3 length: 16 amino acids. In germline, CDR1 is SQVTM, CDR2 ANQGSEA. In DNA, the CDR3 is TGCAGCCTTGAGGAGGGGCGGGAAAGGTCCTACAATGAGCAGTTCTTC. Translating it yields CSLEEGRERSYNEQFF.

This chain uses TRBV28 with TRBJ1-2, with TRBD1 matching 9 bases. This CDR3 has 18 amino acids. The junction had 15 bases not matched to a gene; V was cut back by 4 bases and J by 3 bases. Germline V gene sequence: CDR1 MDHEN, CDR2 SYDVKM. CDR3 loop: CASSSLASRDREYYGYTF. The CDR3 DNA follows: TGTGCCAGCAGTTCCTTGGCTTCAAGGGACAGGGAATACTATGGCTACACCTTC.

In its sample, this clonotype was seen many times. The chain joins TRBV29-1 to TRBJ2-3, with 7 bases matching TRBD2. CDR1 and CDR2 from the germline V gene are SQVTM and ANQGSEA. Losses at the gene ends were 4 bases for V and 0 bases for J; bases not matched to a gene: 1. The CDR3 is 13 residues long. This CDR3 is CSVVGGSTDTQYF. CDR3 DNA: TGCAGCGTTGTGGGAGGGAGCACAGATACGCAGTATTTT.

This clonotype was seen at least ten times. V usage is TRBV7-2 and J usage is TRBJ1-1, with D hard to call. Germline CDR1 and CDR2: SGHTA and FQGNSA. This CDR3 comprises 13 residues. Trimming shortened V by 1 base and J by 10 bases, and 13 bases separated the two germline ends. The CDR3 spells CASSLEFGDRAFF. CDR3 sequence (DNA): TGTGCCAGCAGCTTAGAATTCGGGGATAGAGCTTTCTTT.

This clonotype came up many times. This rearrangement joins TRBV4-3 to TRBJ1-1; D remains ambiguous. The germline gives CDR1 LGHNA, CDR2 YSLEER. CDR3 length: 16 residues. Trimming took off 1 base at V and 5 bases at J, with 17 bases between the two ends. The CDR3 coding sequence is TGCGCCAGCAGCCAAGTGCCTCAGGAGTGGCCGACTGAAGCTTTCTTT. Encoded protein: CASSQVPQEWPTEAFF.

This clonotype was found many times. The chain is built from TRBV6-5 and TRBJ2-7, with unresolved D. Germline V gene lookup returns CDR1 MNHEY and CDR2 SVGAGI. The CDR3 is 14 residues long. With 0 bases removed from V and 1 base from J, the gap between germline ends came to 7 bases. CDR3 sequence reads: CASSYSTQSYEQYF. Here the CDR3 DNA reads TGTGCCAGCAGTTACTCGACCCAGTCCTACGAGCAGTACTTC.